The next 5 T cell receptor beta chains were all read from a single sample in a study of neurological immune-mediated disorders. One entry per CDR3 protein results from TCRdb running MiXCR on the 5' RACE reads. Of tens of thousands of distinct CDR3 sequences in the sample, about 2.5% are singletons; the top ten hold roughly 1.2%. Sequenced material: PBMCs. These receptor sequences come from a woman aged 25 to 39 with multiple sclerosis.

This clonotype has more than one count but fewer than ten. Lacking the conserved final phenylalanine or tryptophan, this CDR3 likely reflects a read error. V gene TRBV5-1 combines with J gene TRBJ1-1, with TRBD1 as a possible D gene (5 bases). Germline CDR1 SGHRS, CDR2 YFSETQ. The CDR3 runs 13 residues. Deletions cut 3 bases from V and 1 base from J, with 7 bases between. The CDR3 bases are TGCGCCAGCAGCTGGAGGGGGAACACTGAAGCTTTCAAT. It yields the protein CASSWRGNTEAFN.

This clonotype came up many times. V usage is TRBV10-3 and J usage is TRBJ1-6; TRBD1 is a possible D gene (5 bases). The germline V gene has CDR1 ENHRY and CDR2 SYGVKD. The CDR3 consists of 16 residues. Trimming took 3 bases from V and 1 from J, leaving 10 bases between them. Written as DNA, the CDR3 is TGTGCCATCAGTGACGGCAGGGAGTCCTATAATTCACCCCTCCACTTT. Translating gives CAISDGRESYNSPLHF.

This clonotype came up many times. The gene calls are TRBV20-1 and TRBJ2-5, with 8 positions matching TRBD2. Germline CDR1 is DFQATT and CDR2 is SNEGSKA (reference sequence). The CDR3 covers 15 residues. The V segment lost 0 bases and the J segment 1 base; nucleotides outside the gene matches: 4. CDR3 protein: CSARDIAGSQETQYF. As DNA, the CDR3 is TGCAGTGCTAGAGATATAGCGGGAAGCCAAGAGACCCAGTACTTC.

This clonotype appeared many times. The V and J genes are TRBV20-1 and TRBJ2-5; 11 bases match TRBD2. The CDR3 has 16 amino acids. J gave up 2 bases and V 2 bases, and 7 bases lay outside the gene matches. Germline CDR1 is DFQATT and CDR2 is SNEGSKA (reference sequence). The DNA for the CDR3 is TGCAGTGCTAGACGGGGAACTAGCGGGAGTCAAGAGACCCAGTACTTC. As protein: CSARRGTSGSQETQYF.

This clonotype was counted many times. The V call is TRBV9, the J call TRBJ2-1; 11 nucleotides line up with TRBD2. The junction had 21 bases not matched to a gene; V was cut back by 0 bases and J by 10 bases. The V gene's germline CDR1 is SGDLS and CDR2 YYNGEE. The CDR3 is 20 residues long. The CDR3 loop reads CASSVEADLGLAGALGEQFF. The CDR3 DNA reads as TGTGCCAGCAGCGTAGAGGCAGATCTTGGACTAGCGGGTGCCTTGGGGGAGCAGTTCTTC.